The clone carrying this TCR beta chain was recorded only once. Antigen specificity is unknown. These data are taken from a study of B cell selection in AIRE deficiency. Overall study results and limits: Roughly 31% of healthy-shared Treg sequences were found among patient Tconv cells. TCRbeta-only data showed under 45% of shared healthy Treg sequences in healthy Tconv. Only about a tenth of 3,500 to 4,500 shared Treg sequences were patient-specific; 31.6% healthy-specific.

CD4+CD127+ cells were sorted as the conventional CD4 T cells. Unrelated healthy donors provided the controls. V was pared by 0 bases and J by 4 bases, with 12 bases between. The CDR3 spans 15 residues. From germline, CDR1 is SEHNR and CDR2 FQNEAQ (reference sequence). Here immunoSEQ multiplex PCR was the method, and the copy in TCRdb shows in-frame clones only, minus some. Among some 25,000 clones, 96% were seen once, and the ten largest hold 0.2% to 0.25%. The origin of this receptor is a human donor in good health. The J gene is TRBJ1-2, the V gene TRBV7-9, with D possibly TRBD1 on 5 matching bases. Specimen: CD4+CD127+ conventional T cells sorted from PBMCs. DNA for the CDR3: TGTGCCAGCAGCTTAGCCGCAGGGAGGGTCTATGGCTACACCTTC. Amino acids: CASSLAAGRVYGYTF.